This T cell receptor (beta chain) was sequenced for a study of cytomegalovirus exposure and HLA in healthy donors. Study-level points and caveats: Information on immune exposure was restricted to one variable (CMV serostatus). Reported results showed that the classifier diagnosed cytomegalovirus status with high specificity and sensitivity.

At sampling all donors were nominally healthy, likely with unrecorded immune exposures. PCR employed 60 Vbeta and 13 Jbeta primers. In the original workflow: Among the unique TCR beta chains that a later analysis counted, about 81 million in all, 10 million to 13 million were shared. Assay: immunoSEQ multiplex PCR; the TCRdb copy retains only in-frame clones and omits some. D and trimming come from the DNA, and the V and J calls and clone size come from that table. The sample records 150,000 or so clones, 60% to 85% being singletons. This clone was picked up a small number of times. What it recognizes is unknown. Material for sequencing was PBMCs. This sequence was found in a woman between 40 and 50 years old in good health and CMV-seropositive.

The CDR3 DNA follows: TGTGCCAGCAGCTCCAACTCCTACGAGCAGTACTTC. Translated, it gives CASSSNSYEQYF. V usage is TRBV5-4 and J usage is TRBJ2-7; D gene ambiguous. Germline CDR1 is SGHNT and CDR2 is YYREEE (reference sequence). This CDR3 is built from 12 residues. The V gene lost 3 bases and the J gene lost 0 bases, with 4 bases spanning the gap.